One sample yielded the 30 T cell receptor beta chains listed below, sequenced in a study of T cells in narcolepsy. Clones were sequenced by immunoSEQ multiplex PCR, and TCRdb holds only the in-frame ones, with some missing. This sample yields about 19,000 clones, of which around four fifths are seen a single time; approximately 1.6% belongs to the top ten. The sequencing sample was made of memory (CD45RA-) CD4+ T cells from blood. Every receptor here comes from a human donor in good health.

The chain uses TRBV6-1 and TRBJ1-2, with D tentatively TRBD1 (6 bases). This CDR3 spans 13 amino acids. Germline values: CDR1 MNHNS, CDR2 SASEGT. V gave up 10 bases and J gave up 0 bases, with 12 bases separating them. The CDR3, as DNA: TGTGCCAACATGGACAGTTCTAACTATGGCTACACCTTC. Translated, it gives CANMDSSNYGYTF.

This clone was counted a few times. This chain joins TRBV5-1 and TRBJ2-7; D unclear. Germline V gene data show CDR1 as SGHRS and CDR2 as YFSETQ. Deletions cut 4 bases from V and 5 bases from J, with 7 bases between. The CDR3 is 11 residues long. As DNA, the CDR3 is TGCGCCAGCAGCGACTTTGACGAGCAGTACTTC. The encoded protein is CASSDFDEQYF.

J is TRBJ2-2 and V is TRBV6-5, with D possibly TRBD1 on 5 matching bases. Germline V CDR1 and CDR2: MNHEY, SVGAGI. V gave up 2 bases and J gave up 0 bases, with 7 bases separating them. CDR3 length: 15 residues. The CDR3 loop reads CASSYRQTNTGELFF. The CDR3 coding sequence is TGTGCCAGCAGTTACAGACAGACGAACACCGGGGAGCTGTTTTTT.

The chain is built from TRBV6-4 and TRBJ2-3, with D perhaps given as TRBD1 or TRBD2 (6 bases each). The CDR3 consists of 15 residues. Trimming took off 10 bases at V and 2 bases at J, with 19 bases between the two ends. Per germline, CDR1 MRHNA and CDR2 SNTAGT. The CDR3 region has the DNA TGTGCCACCCACCGTGTGGGGGGCCCCACAGATACGCAGTATTTT. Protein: CATHRVGGPTDTQYF.

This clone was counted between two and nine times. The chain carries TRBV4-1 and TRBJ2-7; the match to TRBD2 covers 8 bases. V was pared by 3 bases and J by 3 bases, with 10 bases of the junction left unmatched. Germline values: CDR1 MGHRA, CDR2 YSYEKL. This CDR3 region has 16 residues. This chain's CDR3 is CASSQGFSGMLYEQYF. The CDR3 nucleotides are TGCGCCAGCAGCCAGGGGTTTAGCGGGATGCTCTACGAGCAGTACTTC.

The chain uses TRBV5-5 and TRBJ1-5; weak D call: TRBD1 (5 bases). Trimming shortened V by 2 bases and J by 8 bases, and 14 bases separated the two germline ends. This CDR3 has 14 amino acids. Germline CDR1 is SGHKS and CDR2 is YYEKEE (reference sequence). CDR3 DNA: TGTGCCAGCAGCTTTGGGGCCCCGATTGAGCCCCAGCATTTT. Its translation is CASSFGAPIEPQHF.

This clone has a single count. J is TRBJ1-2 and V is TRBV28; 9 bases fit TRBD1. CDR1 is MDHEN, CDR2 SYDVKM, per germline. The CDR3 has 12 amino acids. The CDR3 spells CAYWDRVHGYTF. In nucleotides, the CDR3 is TGTGCTTACTGGGACAGGGTCCATGGCTACACCTTC.

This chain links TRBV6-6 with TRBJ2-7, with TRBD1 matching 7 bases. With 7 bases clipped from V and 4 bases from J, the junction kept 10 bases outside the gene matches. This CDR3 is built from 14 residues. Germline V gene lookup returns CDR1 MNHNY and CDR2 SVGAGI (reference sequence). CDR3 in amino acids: CASNPGTAYYEQYF. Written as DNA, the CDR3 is TGTGCCAGCAACCCCGGGACAGCTTATTACGAGCAGTACTTC.

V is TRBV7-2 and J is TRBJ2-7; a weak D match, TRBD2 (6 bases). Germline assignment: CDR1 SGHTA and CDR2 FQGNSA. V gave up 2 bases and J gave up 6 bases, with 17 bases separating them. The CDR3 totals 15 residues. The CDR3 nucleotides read TGTGCCAGCAGCTTAAATCCTGGAGGGGCGAGCGAGCAGTACTTC. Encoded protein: CASSLNPGGASEQYF.

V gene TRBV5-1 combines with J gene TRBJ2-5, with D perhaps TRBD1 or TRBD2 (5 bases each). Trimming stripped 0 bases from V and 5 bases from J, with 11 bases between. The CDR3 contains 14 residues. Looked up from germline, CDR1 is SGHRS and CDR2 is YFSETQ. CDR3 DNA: TGCGCCAGCAGCTTGGGGGACGGGGTGGAGACCCAGTACTTC. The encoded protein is CASSLGDGVETQYF.

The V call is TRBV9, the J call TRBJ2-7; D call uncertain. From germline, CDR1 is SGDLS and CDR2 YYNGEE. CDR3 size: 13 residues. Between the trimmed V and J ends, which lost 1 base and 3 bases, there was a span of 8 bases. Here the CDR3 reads CASSVSPSYEQYF. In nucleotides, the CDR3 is TGTGCCAGCAGCGTATCCCCAAGCTACGAGCAGTACTTC.

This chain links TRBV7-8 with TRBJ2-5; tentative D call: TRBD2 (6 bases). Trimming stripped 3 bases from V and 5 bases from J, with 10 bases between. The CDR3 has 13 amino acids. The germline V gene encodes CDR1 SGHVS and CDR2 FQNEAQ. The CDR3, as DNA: TGTGCCAGCAGCTTCGGGAGTTCCGAGACCCAGTACTTC. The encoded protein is CASSFGSSETQYF. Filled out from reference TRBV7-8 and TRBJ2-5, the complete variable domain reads GAGVSQSPRYKVAKRGQDVALRCDPISGHVSLFWYQQALGQGPEFLTYFQNEAQLDKSGLPSDRFFAERPEGSVSTLKIQRTQQEDSAVYLCASSFGSSETQYFGPGTRLLVL.

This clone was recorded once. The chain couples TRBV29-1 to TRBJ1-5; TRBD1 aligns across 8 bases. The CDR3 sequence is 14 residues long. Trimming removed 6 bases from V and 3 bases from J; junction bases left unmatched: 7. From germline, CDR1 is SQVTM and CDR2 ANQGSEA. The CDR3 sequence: CSVTTGVANQPQHF. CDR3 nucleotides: TGCAGCGTCACGACAGGGGTGGCCAATCAGCCCCAGCATTTT.

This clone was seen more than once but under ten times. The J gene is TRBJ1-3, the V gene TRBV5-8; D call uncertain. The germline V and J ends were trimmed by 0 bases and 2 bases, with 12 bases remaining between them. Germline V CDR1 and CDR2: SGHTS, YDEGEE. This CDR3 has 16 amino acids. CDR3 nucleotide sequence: TGTGCCAGCAGCTTGGTTGGGGAGGTAACTGGAAACACCATATATTTT. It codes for CASSLVGEVTGNTIYF.

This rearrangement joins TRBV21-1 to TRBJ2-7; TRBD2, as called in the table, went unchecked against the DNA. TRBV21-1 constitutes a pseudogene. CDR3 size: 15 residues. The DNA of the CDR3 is TGTGCCAGCAGCGTCCGACTAGCCGACTCCTACGAGCAGTACTTC. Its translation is CASSVRLADSYEQYF.

The CDR3 region is CASSQTGPPNTQYF. CDR3 in DNA: TGTGCCAGCAGCCAGACAGGGCCCCCAAATACGCAGTATTTT. This chain links TRBV7-2 with TRBJ2-3, with 7 bases identical to TRBD1. CDR3 length: 14 amino acids. Germline CDR1 and CDR2: SGHTA and FQGNSA. Germline trimming cut 5 bases from V and 7 bases from J; bases unmatched to any gene: 9.

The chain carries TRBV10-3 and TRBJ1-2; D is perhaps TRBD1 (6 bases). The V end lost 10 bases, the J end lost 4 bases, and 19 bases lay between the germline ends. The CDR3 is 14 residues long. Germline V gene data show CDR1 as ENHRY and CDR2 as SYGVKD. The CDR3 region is CATQRGGASYGYTF. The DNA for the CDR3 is TGTGCCACCCAGCGCGGGGGCGCGAGCTATGGCTACACCTTC.

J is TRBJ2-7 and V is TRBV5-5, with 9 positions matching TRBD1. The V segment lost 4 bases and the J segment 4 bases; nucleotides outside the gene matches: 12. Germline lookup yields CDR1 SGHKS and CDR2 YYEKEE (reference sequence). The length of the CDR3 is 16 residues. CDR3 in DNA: TGTGCCAGCAGCCGAGTTGCCGGGACAGGGCAATACGAGCAGTACTTC. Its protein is CASSRVAGTGQYEQYF.

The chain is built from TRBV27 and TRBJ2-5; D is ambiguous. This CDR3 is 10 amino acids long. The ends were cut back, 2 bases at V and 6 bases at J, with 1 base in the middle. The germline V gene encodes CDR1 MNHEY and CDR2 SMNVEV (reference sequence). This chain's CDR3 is CASSLKTQYF. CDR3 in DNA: TGTGCCAGCAGTTTAAAGACCCAGTACTTC.

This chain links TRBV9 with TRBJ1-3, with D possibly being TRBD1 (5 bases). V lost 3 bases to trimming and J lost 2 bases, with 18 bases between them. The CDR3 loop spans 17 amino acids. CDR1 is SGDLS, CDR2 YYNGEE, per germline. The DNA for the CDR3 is TGTGCCAGCAGCGCCCTAGGGGACCCCCTTACTGGAAACACCATATATTTT. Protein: CASSALGDPLTGNTIYF.

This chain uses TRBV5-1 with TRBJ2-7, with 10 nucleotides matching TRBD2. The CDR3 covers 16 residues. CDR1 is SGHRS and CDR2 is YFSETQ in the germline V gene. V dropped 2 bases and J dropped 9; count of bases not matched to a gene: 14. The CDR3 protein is CASSFLAGEALRGQYF. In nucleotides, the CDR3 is TGCGCCAGCAGCTTTCTAGCGGGGGAAGCTCTACGAGGGCAGTACTTC.

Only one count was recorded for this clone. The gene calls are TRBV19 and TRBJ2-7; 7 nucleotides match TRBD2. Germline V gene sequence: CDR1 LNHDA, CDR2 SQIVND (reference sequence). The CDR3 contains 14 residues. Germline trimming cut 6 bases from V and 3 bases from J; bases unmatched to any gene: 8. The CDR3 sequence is CASRDLGGDYEQYF. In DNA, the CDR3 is TGTGCCAGTAGGGATCTGGGAGGGGACTACGAGCAGTACTTC.

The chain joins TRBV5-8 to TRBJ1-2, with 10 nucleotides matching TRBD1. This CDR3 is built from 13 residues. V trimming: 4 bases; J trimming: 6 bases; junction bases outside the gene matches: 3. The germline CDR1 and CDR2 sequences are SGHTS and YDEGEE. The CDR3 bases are TGTGCCAGCAGCAGAGGACAGGGGGATGGCTACACCTTC. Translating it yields CASSRGQGDGYTF.

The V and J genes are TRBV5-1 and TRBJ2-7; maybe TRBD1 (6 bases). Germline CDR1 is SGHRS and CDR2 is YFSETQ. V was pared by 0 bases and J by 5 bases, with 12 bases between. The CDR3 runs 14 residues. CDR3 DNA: TGCGCCAGCAGCTTGGGGCAGGGGTTCCACGAGCAGTACTTC. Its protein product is CASSLGQGFHEQYF.

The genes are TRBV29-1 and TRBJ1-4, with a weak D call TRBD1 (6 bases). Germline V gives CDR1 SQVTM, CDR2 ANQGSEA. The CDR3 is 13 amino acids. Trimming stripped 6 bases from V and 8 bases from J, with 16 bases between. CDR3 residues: CSVLRDIGEKLFF. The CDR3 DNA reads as TGCAGCGTCCTCCGGGACATCGGCGAAAAACTGTTTTTT.

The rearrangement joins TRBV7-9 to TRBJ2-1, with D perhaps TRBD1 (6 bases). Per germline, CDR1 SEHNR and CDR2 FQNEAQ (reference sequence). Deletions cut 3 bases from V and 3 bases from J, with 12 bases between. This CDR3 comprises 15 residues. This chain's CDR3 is CASSLAGALYNEQFF. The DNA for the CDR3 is TGTGCCAGCAGCTTGGCAGGGGCCCTCTACAATGAGCAGTTCTTC.

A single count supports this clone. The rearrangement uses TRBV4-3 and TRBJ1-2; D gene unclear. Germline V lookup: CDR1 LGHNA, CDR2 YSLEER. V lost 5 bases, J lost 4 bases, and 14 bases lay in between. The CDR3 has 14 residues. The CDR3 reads CASSKKQSTYGYTF. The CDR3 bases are TGCGCCAGCAGCAAAAAACAGAGTACCTATGGCTACACCTTC.

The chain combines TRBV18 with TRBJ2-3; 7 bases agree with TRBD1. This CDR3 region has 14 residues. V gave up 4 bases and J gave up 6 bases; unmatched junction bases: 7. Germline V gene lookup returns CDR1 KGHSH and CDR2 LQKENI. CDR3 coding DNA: TGTGCCAGCTCACGCGACAGGGTGTTGGATACGCAGTATTTT. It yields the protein CASSRDRVLDTQYF. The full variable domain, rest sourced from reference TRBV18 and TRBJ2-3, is NAGVMQNPRHLVRRRGQEARLRCSPMKGHSHVYWYRQLPEEGLKFMVYLQKENIIDESGMPKERFSAEFPKEGPSILRIQQVVRGDSAAYFCASSRDRVLDTQYFGPGTRLTVL.

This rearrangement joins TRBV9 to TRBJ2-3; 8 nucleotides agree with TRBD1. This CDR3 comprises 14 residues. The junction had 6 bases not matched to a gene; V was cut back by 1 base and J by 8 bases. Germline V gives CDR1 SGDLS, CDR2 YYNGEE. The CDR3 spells CASSVQGARGTQYF. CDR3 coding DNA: TGTGCCAGCAGCGTACAGGGGGCGCGGGGTACGCAGTATTTT.

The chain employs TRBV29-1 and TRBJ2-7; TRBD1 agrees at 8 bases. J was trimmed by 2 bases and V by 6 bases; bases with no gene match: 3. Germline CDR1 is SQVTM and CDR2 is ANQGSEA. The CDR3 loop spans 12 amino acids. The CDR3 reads CSVTQGAYEQYF. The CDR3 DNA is TGCAGCGTCACACAGGGGGCCTACGAGCAGTACTTC.